These 11 T cell receptor beta chains share one sample of origin, sequenced in a study of vaccination effects on CD4 cells after COVID-19. Within the ViraFEST assay, antigen-specific CD4+ T cells underwent expansion with viral peptide pools prior to sequencing. When around nine days of culture had elapsed, CD4+ T cells were isolated. Vaccine recipients had no previous SARS-CoV-2 infection; their nucleocapsid antibodies were negative. Antigens of these TCRs are unknown. Generated by immunoSEQ multiplex PCR, the TCRdb table keeps only in-frame clones and is missing some. The profile shows 65,000 or so clones, 70% to 80% of them singletons. The specimen comprised CD4+ T cells from PBMCs cultured with HCoV-NL63 spike peptides, sampled before COVID-19 vaccination. All receptors come from a human donor who received a COVID-19 vaccine.

The chain combines TRBV19 with TRBJ2-5, with 8 bases fitting TRBD2. V trimming: 2 bases; J trimming: 3 bases; junction bases outside the gene matches: 5. Germline values: CDR1 LNHDA, CDR2 SQIVND (reference sequence). This CDR3 spans 15 amino acids. The CDR3 DNA reads as TGTGCCAGTAGTATATCGGGAGGGGGGAAAGAGACCCAGTACTTC. Protein: CASSISGGGKETQYF.

This chain links TRBV3-1 (or the pseudogene TRBV3-2) with TRBJ2-2, with 9 bases matching TRBD2. The CDR3 covers 18 residues. V was clipped by 1 base and J by 4 bases; unmatched bases: 10. Germline-derived CDR1 and CDR2 are LGHDT and YNNKEL (reference sequence). The CDR3 DNA sequence: TGTGCCAGCAGCCAAGTGACCGCGGGGGGGCCGGGCACCGGGGAGCTGTTTTTT. Protein: CASSQVTAGGPGTGELFF.

The chain carries TRBV12-5 and TRBJ2-1; TRBD2 matches at 14 bases. The CDR3 is 23 residues long. Germline trimming cut 0 bases from V and 0 bases from J; bases unmatched to any gene: 16. In germline, CDR1 is LGHNT, CDR2 FRNRAP. CDR3 coding DNA: TGTGCTAGTGGTTTGGTTCCGACGACAGGACTAGCGGGGGGCCAGAGCTCCTACAATGAGCAGTTCTTC. Protein product: CASGLVPTTGLAGGQSSYNEQFF.

V is TRBV3-1 (or the pseudogene TRBV3-2) and J is TRBJ2-1, with D possibly TRBD1 on 6 matching bases. The ends were cut back, 10 bases at V and 9 bases at J, with 28 bases in the middle. Germline V gives CDR1 LGHDT, CDR2 YNNKEL (reference sequence). The CDR3 is 16 residues long. CDR3 in DNA: TGTGCCACCCAGGGGATCCGCCGGCTAGCCCCGCCTGAGCAGTTCTTC. This sequence encodes CATQGIRRLAPPEQFF.

The chain uses TRBV3-1 (or the pseudogene TRBV3-2) and TRBJ2-5; the D is unclear. The CDR3 spans 13 residues. The V end lost 3 bases, the J end lost 1 base, and 6 bases lay between the germline ends. In germline, CDR1 is LGHDT, CDR2 YNNKEL (reference sequence). The CDR3 nucleotides are TGTGCCAGCAGCCATAGCAGCCAAGAGACCCAGTACTTC. Protein: CASSHSSQETQYF.

The chain carries TRBV7-9 and TRBJ1-1, with 9 bases identical to TRBD1. The V gene end was trimmed by 1 base and the J gene end by 4 bases; junction bases not matched to a gene: 1. Germline CDR1 SEHNR, CDR2 FQNEAQ (reference sequence). CDR3 length: 14 amino acids. The CDR3 nucleotides read TGTGCCAGCAGCTTAGAGACAGGGGGCACTGAAGCTTTCTTT. It is translated as CASSLETGGTEAFF.

The rearrangement uses TRBV24-1 and TRBJ2-2; a weak D match, TRBD2 (6 bases). The CDR3 is 17 amino acids. The germline V gene has CDR1 KGHDR and CDR2 SFDVKD. Trimming shortened V by 3 bases and J by 3 bases, and 16 bases separated the two germline ends. CDR3 protein: CATSDPSKTSYTGELFF. Here the CDR3 DNA reads TGTGCCACCAGTGATCCTTCCAAGACTAGTTACACCGGGGAGCTGTTTTTT.

This clone was observed once. This chain links TRBV9 with TRBJ2-7, with D possibly being TRBD2 (7 bases). Trimming took 1 base from V and 6 from J, leaving 11 bases between them. This CDR3 is built from 13 residues. CDR1 SGDLS and CDR2 YYNGEE come from the germline V gene. The CDR3: CASSVREGGEQYV. In DNA form, the CDR3 reads TGTGCCAGCAGCGTAAGGGAGGGGGGCGAGCAGTACGTC.

CDR3 loop: CASSLVPPGGRNYGYTF. In DNA, the CDR3 is TGTGCCAGCAGCTTAGTACCCCCAGGGGGCAGGAACTATGGCTACACCTTC. The V call is TRBV7-2, the J call TRBJ1-2, with 8 bases lining up with TRBD1. CDR3 length: 17 amino acids. J lost 2 bases, V lost 1 base, and 9 bases had no gene match. Germline CDR1 reads SGHTA; CDR2 reads FQGNSA.

This clone was seen only a few times. V is TRBV14 and J is TRBJ1-2; weak D call: TRBD1 (5 bases). There are 13 residues in the CDR3. Germline V gene lookup returns CDR1 SGHDN and CDR2 FVKESK. Trimming took 0 bases from V and 11 from J, leaving 13 bases between them. CDR3 sequence (DNA): TGTGCCAGCAGCCAAGATCTTTCAGGGAAATACACCTTC. It encodes CASSQDLSGKYTF.

The table lists this clone with a few counts. J is TRBJ2-2 and V is TRBV27, with no clear D. V lost 6 bases to trimming and J lost 9 bases, with 14 bases between them. Germline V CDR1 and CDR2: MNHEY, SMNVEV (reference sequence). This CDR3 is built from 13 residues. CDR3 nucleotide sequence: TGTGCCAGCAGCGACGCGTCGAGGAGGGAGCTGTTTTTT. Translated: CASSDASRRELFF.